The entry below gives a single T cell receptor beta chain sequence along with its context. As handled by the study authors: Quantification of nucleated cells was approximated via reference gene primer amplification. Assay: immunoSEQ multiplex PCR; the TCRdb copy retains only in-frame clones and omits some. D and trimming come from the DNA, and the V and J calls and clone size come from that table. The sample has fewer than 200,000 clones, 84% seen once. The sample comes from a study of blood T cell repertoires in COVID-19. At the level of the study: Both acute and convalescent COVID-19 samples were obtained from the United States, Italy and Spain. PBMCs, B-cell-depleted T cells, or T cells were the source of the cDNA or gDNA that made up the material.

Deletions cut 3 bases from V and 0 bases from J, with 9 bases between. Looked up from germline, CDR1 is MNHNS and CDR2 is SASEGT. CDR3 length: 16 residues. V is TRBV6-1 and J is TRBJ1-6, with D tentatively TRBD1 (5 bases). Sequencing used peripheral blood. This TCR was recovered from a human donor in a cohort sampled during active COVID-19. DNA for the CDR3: TGTGCCAGCAGTGATCAGGGTATCTCCTATAATTCACCCCTCCACTTT. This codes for CASSDQGISYNSPLHF.